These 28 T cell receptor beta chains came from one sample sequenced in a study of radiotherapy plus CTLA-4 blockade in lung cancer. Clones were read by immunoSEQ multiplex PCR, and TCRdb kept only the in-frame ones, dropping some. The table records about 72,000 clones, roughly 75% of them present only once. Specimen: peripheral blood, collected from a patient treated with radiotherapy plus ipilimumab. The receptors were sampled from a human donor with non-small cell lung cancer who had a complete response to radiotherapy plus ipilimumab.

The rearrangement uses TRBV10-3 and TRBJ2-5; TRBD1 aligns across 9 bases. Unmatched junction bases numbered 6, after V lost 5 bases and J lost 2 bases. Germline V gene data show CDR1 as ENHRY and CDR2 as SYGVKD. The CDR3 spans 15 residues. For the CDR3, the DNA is TGTGCCATCAGTACCGGACAGGGGCTACAAGAGACCCAGTACTTC. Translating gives CAISTGQGLQETQYF.

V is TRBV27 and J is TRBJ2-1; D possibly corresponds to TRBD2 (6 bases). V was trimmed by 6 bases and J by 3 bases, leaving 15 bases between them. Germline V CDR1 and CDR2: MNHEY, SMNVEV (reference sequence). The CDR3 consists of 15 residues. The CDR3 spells CASRDGGPFYNEQFF. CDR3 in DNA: TGTGCCAGCAGGGACGGGGGTCCCTTCTACAATGAGCAGTTCTTC.

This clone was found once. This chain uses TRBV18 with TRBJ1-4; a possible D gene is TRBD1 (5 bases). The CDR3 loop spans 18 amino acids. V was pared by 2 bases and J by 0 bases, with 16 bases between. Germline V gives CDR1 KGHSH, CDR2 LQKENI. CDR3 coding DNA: TGTGCCAGCTCACCAGGGACGGTCCTTCATGCAACTAATGAAAAACTGTTTTTT. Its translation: CASSPGTVLHATNEKLFF.

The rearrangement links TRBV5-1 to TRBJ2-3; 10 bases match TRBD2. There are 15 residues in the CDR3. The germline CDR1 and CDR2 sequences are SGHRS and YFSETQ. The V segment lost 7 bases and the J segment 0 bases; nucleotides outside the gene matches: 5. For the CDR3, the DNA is TGCGCCAGCGGATTAGCGGGAGGAAGCACAGATACGCAGTATTTT. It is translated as CASGLAGGSTDTQYF.

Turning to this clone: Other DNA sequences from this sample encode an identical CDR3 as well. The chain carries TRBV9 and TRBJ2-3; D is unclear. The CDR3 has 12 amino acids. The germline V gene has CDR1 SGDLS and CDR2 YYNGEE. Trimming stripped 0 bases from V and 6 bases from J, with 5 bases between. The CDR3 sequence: CASSVEGDTQYF. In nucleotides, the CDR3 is TGTGCCAGCAGCGTAGAAGGTGATACGCAGTATTTT.

Written as DNA, the CDR3 is TGTGCCAGCAGCCCCCTGCTGAGGGCGGGAGGCTACACCTTC. Protein: CASSPLLRAGGYTF. This chain joins TRBV7-9 and TRBJ1-2; D remains ambiguous. The CDR3 is 14 amino acids. V lost 5 bases to trimming and J lost 8 bases, with 18 bases between them. Germline V CDR1 and CDR2: SEHNR, FQNEAQ (reference sequence). Complete variable domain (other parts from reference TRBV7-9 and TRBJ1-2): DTGVSQNPRHKITKRGQNVTFRCDPISEHNRLYWYRQTLGQGPEFLTYFQNEAQLEKSRLLSDRFSAERPKGSFSTLEIQRTEQGDSAMYLCASSPLLRAGGYTFGSGTRLTVV.

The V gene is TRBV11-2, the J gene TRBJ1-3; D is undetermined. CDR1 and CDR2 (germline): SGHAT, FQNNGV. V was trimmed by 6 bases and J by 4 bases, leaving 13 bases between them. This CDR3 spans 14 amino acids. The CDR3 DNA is TGTGCCAGCAGTTTCGGAGTTAGCGGAAACACCATATATTTT. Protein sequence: CASSFGVSGNTIYF.

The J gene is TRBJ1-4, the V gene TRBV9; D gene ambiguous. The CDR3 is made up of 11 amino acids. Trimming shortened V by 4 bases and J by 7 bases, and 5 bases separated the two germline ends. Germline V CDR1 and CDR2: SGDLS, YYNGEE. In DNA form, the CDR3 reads TGTGCCAGCAGCCCGGGTGAAAAACTGTTTTTT. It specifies CASSPGEKLFF.

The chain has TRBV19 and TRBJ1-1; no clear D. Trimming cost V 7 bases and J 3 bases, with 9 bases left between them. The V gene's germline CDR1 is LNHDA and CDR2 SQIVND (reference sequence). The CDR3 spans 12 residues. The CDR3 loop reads CASIVADTEAFF. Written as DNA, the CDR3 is TGTGCCAGTATAGTTGCTGACACTGAAGCTTTCTTT.

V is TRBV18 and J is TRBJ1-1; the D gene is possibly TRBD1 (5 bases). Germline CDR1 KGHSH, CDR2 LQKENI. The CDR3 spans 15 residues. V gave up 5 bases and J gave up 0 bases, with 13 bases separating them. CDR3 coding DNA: TGTGCCAGCTCAAATATACAGGACGTGAACACTGAAGCTTTCTTT. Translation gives CASSNIQDVNTEAFF.

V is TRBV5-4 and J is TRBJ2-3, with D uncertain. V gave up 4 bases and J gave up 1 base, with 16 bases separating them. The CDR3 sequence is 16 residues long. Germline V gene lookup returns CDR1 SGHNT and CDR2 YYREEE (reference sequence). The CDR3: CASSPAERRGTDTQYF. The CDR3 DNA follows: TGTGCCAGCAGCCCGGCGGAAAGACGGGGCACAGATACGCAGTATTTT.

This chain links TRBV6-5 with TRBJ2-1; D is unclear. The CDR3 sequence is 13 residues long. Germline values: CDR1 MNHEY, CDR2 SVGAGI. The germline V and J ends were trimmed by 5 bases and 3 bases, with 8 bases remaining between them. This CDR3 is CASSPGFYNEQFF. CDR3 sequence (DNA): TGTGCCAGCAGTCCCGGGTTCTACAATGAGCAGTTCTTC.

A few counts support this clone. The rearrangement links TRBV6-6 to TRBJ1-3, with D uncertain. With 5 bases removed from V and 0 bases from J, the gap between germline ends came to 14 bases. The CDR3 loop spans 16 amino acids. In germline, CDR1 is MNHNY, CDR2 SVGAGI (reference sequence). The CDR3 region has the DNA TGTGCCAGCAGTCGCCCCTCGGACGCCTCTGGAAACACCATATATTTT. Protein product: CASSRPSDASGNTIYF.

DNA of the CDR3: TGTGCCTGGAGTCCTGGACAAGGGGTCTTCTCTTTCTCTGGGGCCAACGTCCTGACTTTC. Translation: CAWSPGQGVFSFSGANVLTF. The chain employs TRBV30 and TRBJ2-6; D is possibly TRBD1 (5 bases). Germline assignment: CDR1 GTSNPN and CDR2 SVGIG (reference sequence). With 2 bases removed from V and 0 bases from J, the gap between germline ends came to 23 bases. The length of the CDR3 is 20 residues.

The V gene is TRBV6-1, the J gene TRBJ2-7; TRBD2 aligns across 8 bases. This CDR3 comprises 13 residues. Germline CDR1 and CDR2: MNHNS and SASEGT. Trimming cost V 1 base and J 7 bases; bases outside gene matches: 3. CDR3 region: CASSEVGGGEQYF. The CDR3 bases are TGTGCCAGCAGTGAAGTAGGCGGGGGGGAGCAGTACTTC.

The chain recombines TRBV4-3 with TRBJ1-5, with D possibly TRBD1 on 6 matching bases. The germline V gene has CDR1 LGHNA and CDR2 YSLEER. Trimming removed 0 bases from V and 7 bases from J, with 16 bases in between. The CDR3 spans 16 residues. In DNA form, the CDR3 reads TGCGCCAGCAGCCAAGATCTGGGGGGCGCGGGCCAGCCCCAGCATTTT. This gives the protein CASSQDLGGAGQPQHF.

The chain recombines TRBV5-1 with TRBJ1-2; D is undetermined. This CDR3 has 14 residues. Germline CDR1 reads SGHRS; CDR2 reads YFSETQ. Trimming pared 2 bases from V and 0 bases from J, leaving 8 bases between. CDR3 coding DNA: TGCGCCAGCAGCTTAAGGGAAGCTAACTATGGCTACACCTTC. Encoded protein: CASSLREANYGYTF.

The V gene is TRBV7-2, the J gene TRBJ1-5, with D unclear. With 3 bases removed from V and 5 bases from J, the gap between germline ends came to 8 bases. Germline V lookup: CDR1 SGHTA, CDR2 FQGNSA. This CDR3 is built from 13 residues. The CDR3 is CASSFGADQPQHF. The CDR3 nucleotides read TGTGCCAGCAGCTTCGGCGCGGATCAGCCCCAGCATTTT.

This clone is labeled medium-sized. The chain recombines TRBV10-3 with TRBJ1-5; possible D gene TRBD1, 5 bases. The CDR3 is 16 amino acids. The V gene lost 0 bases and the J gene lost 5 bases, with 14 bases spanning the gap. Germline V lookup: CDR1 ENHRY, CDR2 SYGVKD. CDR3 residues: CAISESDTLGDQPQHF. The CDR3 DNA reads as TGTGCCATCAGTGAGTCGGACACCTTAGGCGATCAGCCCCAGCATTTT.

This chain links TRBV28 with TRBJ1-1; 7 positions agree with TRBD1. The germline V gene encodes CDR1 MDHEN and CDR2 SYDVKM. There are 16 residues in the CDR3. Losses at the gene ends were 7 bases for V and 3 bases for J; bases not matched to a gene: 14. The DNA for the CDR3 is TGTGCCAGCACTTCGCCGACAGGGATTAGGGACACTGAAGCTTTCTTT. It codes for CASTSPTGIRDTEAFF.

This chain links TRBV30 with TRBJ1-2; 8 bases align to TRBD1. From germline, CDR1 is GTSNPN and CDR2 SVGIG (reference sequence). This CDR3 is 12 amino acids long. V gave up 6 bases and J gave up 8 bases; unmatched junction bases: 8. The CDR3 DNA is TGTGCCTGTATCCAGGGGGCGAAAGGCTACACCTTC. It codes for CACIQGAKGYTF.

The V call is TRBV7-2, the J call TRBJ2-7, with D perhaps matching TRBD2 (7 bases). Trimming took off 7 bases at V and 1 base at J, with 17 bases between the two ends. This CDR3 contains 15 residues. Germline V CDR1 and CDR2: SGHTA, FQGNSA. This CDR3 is CASTIGRGASYEQYF. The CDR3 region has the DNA TGTGCCAGCACCATAGGACGGGGGGCATCCTACGAGCAGTACTTC.

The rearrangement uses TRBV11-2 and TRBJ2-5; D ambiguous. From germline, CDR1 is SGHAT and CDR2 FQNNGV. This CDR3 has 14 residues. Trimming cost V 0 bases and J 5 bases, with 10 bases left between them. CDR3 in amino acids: CASSLDPGAETQYF. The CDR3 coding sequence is TGTGCCAGCAGCTTAGATCCAGGCGCGGAGACCCAGTACTTC.

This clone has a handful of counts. In DNA form, the CDR3 reads TGTGCCAGTAGTATCACCCGGGGGGGAGGATACGAGCAGTACTTC. Translation: CASSITRGGGYEQYF. This chain connects TRBV19 to TRBJ2-7; 8 bases map to TRBD2. Germline V gene data show CDR1 as LNHDA and CDR2 as SQIVND (reference sequence). This CDR3 region has 15 residues. J gave up 4 bases and V 3 bases, and 8 bases lay outside the gene matches.

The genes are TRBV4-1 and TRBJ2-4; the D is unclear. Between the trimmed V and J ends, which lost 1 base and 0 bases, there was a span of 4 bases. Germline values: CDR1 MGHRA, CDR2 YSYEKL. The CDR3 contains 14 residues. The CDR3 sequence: CASSQVLAKNIQYF. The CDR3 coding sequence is TGCGCCAGCAGCCAAGTTCTAGCCAAAAACATTCAGTACTTC.

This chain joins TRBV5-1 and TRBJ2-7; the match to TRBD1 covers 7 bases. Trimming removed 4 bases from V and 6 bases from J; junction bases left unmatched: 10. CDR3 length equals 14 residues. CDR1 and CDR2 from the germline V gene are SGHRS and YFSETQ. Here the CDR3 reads CASSETGNLGEQYF. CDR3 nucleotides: TGCGCCAGCAGCGAGACAGGGAATCTTGGCGAGCAGTACTTC.

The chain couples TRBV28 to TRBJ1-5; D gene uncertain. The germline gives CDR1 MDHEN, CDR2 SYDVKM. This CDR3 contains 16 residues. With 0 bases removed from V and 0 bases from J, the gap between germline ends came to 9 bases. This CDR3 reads CASSLWSGNSNQPQHF. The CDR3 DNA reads TGTGCCAGCAGTTTATGGTCAGGAAATAGCAATCAGCCCCAGCATTTT.

The CDR3 here is CASSSYREDGYTF. DNA of the CDR3: TGTGCCAGCAGTAGTTACAGGGAGGATGGCTACACCTTC. The V and J genes are TRBV27 and TRBJ1-2; D may be TRBD1 (6 bases). The V gene lost 5 bases and the J gene lost 6 bases, with 13 bases spanning the gap. In germline, CDR1 is MNHEY, CDR2 SMNVEV (reference sequence). The CDR3 contains 13 residues.